One sample yielded the 7 T cell receptor beta chains listed below, sequenced in a study of T cells expressing NK-cell markers. Following a re-call of the 5' RACE reads, TCRdb has one entry per CDR3 protein and lacks DNA. This listing includes 300,000 to 500,000 distinct CDR3 sequences. Sequencing used blood T cells: a sorted CD56 or NKG2C T cell subset, CD4+ or CD8+ T cells, or bulk PBMC T cells (not recorded which). These receptors came from a woman between 50 and 59 years old in good health.

CDR3 sequence: CASNGVGGNQPQHF. This rearrangement joins TRBV27 to TRBJ1-5. Per germline, CDR1 MNHEY and CDR2 SMNVEV (reference sequence). The CDR3 spans 14 residues.

The J gene is TRBJ1-3, the V gene TRBV27; TCRdb reports TRBD1, a call that lacks DNA to check it against. CDR1 and CDR2 from the germline V gene are MNHEY and SMNVEV (reference sequence). CDR3 length: 15 amino acids. CDR3 sequence: CASSSPADGGNTIYF.

V gene TRBV2 combines with J gene TRBJ2-7; with no DNA, the TCRdb D assignment of TRBD1 cannot be verified. CDR1 and CDR2 from the germline V gene are SNHLY and FYNNEI. The length of the CDR3 is 13 residues. CDR3 loop: CASSQAGPYEQYF.

The chain links TRBV29-1 to TRBJ2-3; lacking DNA, the TRBD1 call made by TCRdb goes unchecked. Per germline, CDR1 SQVTM and CDR2 ANQGSEA. This CDR3 is built from 15 residues. CDR3 in amino acids: CSVVGTGAWTDTQYF.

This chain joins TRBV25-1 and TRBJ2-5. Germline CDR1 reads MGHDK; CDR2 reads SYGVNS. This CDR3 contains 11 residues. The CDR3 reads CASSDLGTQYF. Combining the CDR3 with reference TRBV25-1 and TRBJ2-5 gives the whole variable domain EADIYQTPRYLVIGTGKKITLECSQTMGHDKMYWYQQDPGMELHLIHYSYGVNSTEKGDLSSESTVSRIRTEHFPLTLESARPSHTSQYLCASSDLGTQYFGPGTRLLVL.

V and J are TRBV12-3 or TRBV12-4 and TRBJ1-5; as DNA is missing, the TRBD1 call by TCRdb cannot be tested. The CDR3 covers 15 residues. The CDR3 loop is CASTSARDRGQPQHF.

The chain is built from TRBV12-3 or TRBV12-4 and TRBJ2-7; TCRdb's D gene call, TRBD1, goes unchecked for lack of DNA. The CDR3 is 15 residues long. CDR3 protein: CASTQGWGGSYEQYF.